A single sample is the source of the 18 T cell receptor beta chains below, sequenced in a study of blood T cell repertoires in COVID-19. Sequencing was performed with immunoSEQ multiplex PCR; in TCRdb, only in-frame clones are kept and a portion is missing. Of 87,000 or so clones detected, approximately 83% appear once; the ten largest clones hold 2% to 2.5%. Sequences were obtained from peripheral blood. The receptors come from a woman aged 70 to 79 with acute or convalescent COVID-19.

The chain is built from TRBV7-3 and TRBJ2-3, with 12 bases fitting TRBD1. J was trimmed by 6 bases and V by 4 bases; bases with no gene match: 8. This CDR3 comprises 16 residues. Germline V gene sequence: CDR1 SGHTA, CDR2 FQGTGA. For the CDR3, the DNA is TGTGCCAGCAGCTACTTCGGGACAGGGGGCGAGGATACGCAGTATTTT. As protein: CASSYFGTGGEDTQYF.

This clone was seen only once. The V gene is TRBV28, the J gene TRBJ2-3; D ambiguous. CDR3 length equals 13 residues. The V and J ends lost 5 bases and 2 bases respectively, with 8 bases between them. Germline CDR1 MDHEN, CDR2 SYDVKM. CDR3 coding DNA: TGTGCCAGCAGTCCAGAATACACAGATACGCAGTATTTT. Its protein is CASSPEYTDTQYF.

J is TRBJ2-1 and V is TRBV9, with 7 nucleotides matching TRBD1. Trimming removed 0 bases from V and 8 bases from J; junction bases left unmatched: 2. Germline CDR1 and CDR2: SGDLS and YYNGEE. The CDR3 consists of 13 residues. The CDR3 bases are TGTGCCAGCAGCGTAGAAGGGGGCTATGAGCAGTTCTTC. It encodes CASSVEGGYEQFF. Combining the CDR3 with reference TRBV9 and TRBJ2-1 gives the whole variable domain DSGVTQTPKHLITATGQRVTLRCSPRSGDLSVYWYQQSLDQGLQFLIQYYNGEERAKGNILERFSAQQFPDLHSELNLSSLELGDSALYFCASSVEGGYEQFFGPGTRLTVL.

This CDR3 is CASSPQSANEKLFF. Here the CDR3 DNA reads TGTGCCAGCAGTCCTCAGTCAGCTAATGAAAAACTGTTTTTT. The V gene is TRBV7-8, the J gene TRBJ1-4; D uncertain. The CDR3 consists of 14 residues. Germline CDR1 and CDR2: SGHVS and FQNEAQ. Trimming stripped 6 bases from V and 3 bases from J, with 11 bases between.

This clone was seen only once. This chain connects TRBV5-4 to TRBJ1-1, with a possible D match to TRBD1 (5 bases). Trimming removed 4 bases from V and 0 bases from J, with 10 bases in between. In germline, CDR1 is SGHNT, CDR2 YYREEE (reference sequence). The CDR3 is 14 residues long. Here the CDR3 reads CASSIQGVNTEAFF. Here the CDR3 DNA reads TGTGCCAGCAGCATTCAAGGGGTGAACACTGAAGCTTTCTTT.

Remarks on this clone: Other DNA sequences within the sample encode an identical CDR3. V and J are TRBV19 and TRBJ1-1; 8 bases map to TRBD1. Trimming cost V 9 bases and J 2 bases; bases outside gene matches: 5. The CDR3 length is 13 residues. Looked up from germline, CDR1 is LNHDA and CDR2 is SQIVND (reference sequence). The CDR3 sequence: CASSDRGNTEAFF. CDR3 bases: TGTGCCAGCAGTGACAGGGGTAACACTGAAGCTTTCTTT.

DNA for the CDR3: TGTGCCAGCAGCCAAGAACAGGGAACCGCCCATGGCGAAAAACTGTTTTTT. It specifies CASSQEQGTAHGEKLFF. This chain connects TRBV3-1 (or the pseudogene TRBV3-2) to TRBJ1-4; TRBD1 is a possible D gene (6 bases). The CDR3 is made up of 17 amino acids. The germline gives CDR1 LGHDT, CDR2 YNNKEL (reference sequence). With 0 bases removed from V and 8 bases from J, the gap between germline ends came to 19 bases.

The rearrangement uses TRBV5-8 and TRBJ1-6; D is unclear. CDR1 SGHTS and CDR2 YDEGEE come from the germline V gene. CDR3 length equals 16 residues. V was shortened by 5 bases and J by 0 bases, with 12 bases between the two germline ends. The CDR3 is CASSLPGSSYNSPLHF. The CDR3 DNA reads as TGTGCCAGCAGTCTTCCGGGGTCCTCCTATAATTCACCCCTCCACTTT.

The rearrangement joins TRBV7-9 to TRBJ2-1; 9 bases agree with TRBD2. Trimming at V came to 3 bases and at J to 7 bases, leaving 7 bases not matched to a gene. The CDR3 length is 15 residues. Per germline, CDR1 SEHNR and CDR2 FQNEAQ (reference sequence). CDR3 sequence (DNA): TGTGCCAGCAGCTTGGCTAGCGGGGTTCGGAATGAGCAGTTCTTC. Its translation: CASSLASGVRNEQFF.

The chain carries TRBV2 and TRBJ1-1, with 7 bases that match TRBD1. Germline lookup yields CDR1 SNHLY and CDR2 FYNNEI. With 5 bases clipped from V and 6 bases from J, the junction kept 6 bases outside the gene matches. This CDR3 region has 13 residues. Written as DNA, the CDR3 is TGTGCCAGCAGTTCCGACAGGGATGCTGAAGCTTTCTTT. It yields the protein CASSSDRDAEAFF.

V is TRBV5-1 and J is TRBJ1-1; D remains ambiguous. Trimming stripped 0 bases from V and 0 bases from J, with 18 bases between. Germline V gene sequence: CDR1 SGHRS, CDR2 YFSETQ. CDR3 length: 18 amino acids. The CDR3 protein is CASSLGPRKVWMNTEAFF. The CDR3 bases are TGCGCCAGCAGCTTGGGTCCCAGGAAAGTGTGGATGAACACTGAAGCTTTCTTT. Full variable domain (rest looked up from reference TRBV5-1 and TRBJ1-1): KAGVTQTPRYLIKTRGQQVTLSCSPISGHRSVSWYQQTPGQGLQFLFEYFSETQRNKGNFPGRFSGRQFSNSRSEMNVSTLELGDSALYLCASSLGPRKVWMNTEAFFGQGTRLTVV.

This clone appeared a single time. The V call is TRBV4-1, the J call TRBJ2-1, with D perhaps TRBD2 (6 bases). CDR3 size: 15 residues. Germline assignment: CDR1 MGHRA and CDR2 YSYEKL. V lost 0 bases and J 15 bases, leaving 21 bases between the germline ends. The chain's CDR3 is CASSQDPDPTRASFF. The CDR3 region has the DNA TGCGCCAGCAGCCAAGATCCTGACCCGACTAGAGCTTCGTTCTTC.

The rearrangement uses TRBV5-1 and TRBJ2-5; 10 bases match TRBD1. In germline, CDR1 is SGHRS, CDR2 YFSETQ. V dropped 5 bases and J dropped 5; count of bases not matched to a gene: 12. This CDR3 comprises 16 residues. Here the CDR3 reads CASRLWTGGFGETQYF. CDR3 DNA sequence: TGCGCCAGCAGACTTTGGACAGGGGGATTTGGGGAGACCCAGTACTTC.

The sample holds one count of this clone. The chain joins TRBV19 to TRBJ1-1; D remains unclear. Germline lookup yields CDR1 LNHDA and CDR2 SQIVND (reference sequence). The CDR3 has 14 residues. Deletions cut 3 bases from V and 1 base from J, with 9 bases between. DNA of the CDR3: TGTGCCAGTAGTATCCCAGAAACGAACACTGAAGCTTTCTTT. Residues: CASSIPETNTEAFF.

The chain recombines TRBV5-4 with TRBJ1-2; D is unclear. The CDR3 is 14 amino acids. V was clipped by 3 bases and J by 3 bases, with 12 bases between them. Looked up from germline, CDR1 is SGHNT and CDR2 is YYREEE (reference sequence). In nucleotides, the CDR3 is TGTGCCAGCAGCTCCGGAGGGAGAGACTATGGCTACACCTTC. Its protein product is CASSSGGRDYGYTF.

The chain couples TRBV5-1 to TRBJ1-1, with D unresolved. V was pared by 6 bases and J by 0 bases, with 12 bases between. This CDR3 is built from 14 residues. CDR1 SGHRS and CDR2 YFSETQ come from the germline V gene. CDR3 residues: CASTRDSVNTEAFF. For the CDR3, the DNA is TGCGCCAGCACCCGGGATTCCGTGAACACTGAAGCTTTCTTT.

The CDR3 region is CASSLVRNSPLHF. CDR3 nucleotide sequence: TGTGCCAGCAGCTTAGTGCGCAATTCACCCCTCCACTTT. V is TRBV11-2 and J is TRBJ1-6; D unresolved. Trimming stripped 1 base from V and 7 bases from J, with 5 bases between. CDR3 size: 13 residues. Looked up from germline, CDR1 is SGHAT and CDR2 is FQNNGV.

The chain combines TRBV7-2 with TRBJ2-7; perhaps TRBD1 as D (5 bases). V gave up 5 bases and J gave up 4 bases, with 9 bases separating them. The CDR3 totals 12 residues. The germline gives CDR1 SGHTA, CDR2 FQGNSA. CDR3 bases: TGTGCCAGCAGCCTTGGGGCATACGAGCAGTACTTC. It codes for CASSLGAYEQYF.